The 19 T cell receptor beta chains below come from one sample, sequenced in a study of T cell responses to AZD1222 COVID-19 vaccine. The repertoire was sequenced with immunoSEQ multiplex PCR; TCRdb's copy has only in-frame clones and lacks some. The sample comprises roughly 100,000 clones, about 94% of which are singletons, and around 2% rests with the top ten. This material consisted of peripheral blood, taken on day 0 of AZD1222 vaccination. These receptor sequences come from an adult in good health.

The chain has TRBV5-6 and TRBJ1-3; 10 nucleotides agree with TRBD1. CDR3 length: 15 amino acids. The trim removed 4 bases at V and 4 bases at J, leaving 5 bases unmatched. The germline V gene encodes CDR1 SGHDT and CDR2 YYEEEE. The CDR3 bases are TGTGCCAGCAGCCTGGGACAGGGGTACGGAAACACCATATATTTT. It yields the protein CASSLGQGYGNTIYF.

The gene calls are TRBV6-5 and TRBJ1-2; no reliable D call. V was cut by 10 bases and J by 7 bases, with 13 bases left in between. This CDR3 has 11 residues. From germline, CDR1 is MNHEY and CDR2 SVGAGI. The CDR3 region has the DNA TGTGCCATCTTAAACAAGAGTGGCTACACCTTC. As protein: CAILNKSGYTF.

The CDR3 bases are TGTGCCAGCAGCTCCGGGACTAGCGGGAGCTCCTACAATGAGCAGTTCTTC. As protein: CASSSGTSGSSYNEQFF. V gene TRBV7-6 combines with J gene TRBJ2-1; 14 positions agree with TRBD2. Germline V gives CDR1 SGHVS, CDR2 FNYEAQ. The CDR3 sequence is 17 residues long. V lost 4 bases and J lost 0; bases outside the gene matches: 2.

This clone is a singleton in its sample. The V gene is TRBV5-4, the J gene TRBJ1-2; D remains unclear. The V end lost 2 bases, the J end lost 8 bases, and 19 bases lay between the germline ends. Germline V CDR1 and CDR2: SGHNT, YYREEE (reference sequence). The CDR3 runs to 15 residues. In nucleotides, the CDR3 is TGTGCCAGCAGCTTAGGACGGGTGGTATCGGGGGGCTACACCTTC. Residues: CASSLGRVVSGGYTF. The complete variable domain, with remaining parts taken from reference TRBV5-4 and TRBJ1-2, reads ETGVTQSPTHLIKTRGQQVTLRCSSQSGHNTVSWYQQALGQGPQFIFQYYREEENGRGNFPPRFSGLQFPNYSSELNVNALELDDSALYLCASSLGRVVSGGYTFGSGTRLTVV.

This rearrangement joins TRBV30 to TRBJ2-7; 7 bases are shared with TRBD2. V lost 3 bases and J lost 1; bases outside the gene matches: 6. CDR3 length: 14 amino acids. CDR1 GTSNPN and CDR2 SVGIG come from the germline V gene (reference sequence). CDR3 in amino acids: CAWRRIGGSYEQYF. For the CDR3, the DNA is TGTGCCTGGAGAAGAATCGGGGGGTCCTACGAGCAGTACTTC.

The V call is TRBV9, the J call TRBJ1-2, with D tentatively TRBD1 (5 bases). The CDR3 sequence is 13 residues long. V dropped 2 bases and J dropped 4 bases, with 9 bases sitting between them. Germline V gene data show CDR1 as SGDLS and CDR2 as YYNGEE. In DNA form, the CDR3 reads TGTGCCAGCAGCGTCGCGGGGACCTATGGCTACACCTTC. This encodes CASSVAGTYGYTF.

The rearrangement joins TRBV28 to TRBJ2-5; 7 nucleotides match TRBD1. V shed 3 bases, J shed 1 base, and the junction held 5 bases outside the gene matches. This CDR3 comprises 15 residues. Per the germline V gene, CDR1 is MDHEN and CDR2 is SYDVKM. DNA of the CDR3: TGTGCCAGCAGTTTCGGGGACAGACTCCAAGAGACCCAGTACTTC. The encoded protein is CASSFGDRLQETQYF.

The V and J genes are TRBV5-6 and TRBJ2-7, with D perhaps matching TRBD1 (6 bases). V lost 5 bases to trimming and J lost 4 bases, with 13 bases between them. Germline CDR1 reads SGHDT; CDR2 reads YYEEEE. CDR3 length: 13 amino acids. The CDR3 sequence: CASRRTEVYEQYF. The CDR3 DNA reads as TGTGCCAGCAGGAGGACAGAAGTATACGAGCAGTACTTC.

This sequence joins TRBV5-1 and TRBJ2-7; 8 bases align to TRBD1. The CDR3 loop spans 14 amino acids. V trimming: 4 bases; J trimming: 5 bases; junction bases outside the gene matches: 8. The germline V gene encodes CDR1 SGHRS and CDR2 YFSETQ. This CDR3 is CASSLQDRDDEQYF. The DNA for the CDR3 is TGCGCCAGCAGCCTACAGGACAGGGACGACGAGCAGTACTTC. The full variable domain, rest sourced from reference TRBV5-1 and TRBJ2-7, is KAGVTQTPRYLIKTRGQQVTLSCSPISGHRSVSWYQQTPGQGLQFLFEYFSETQRNKGNFPGRFSGRQFSNSRSEMNVSTLELGDSALYLCASSLQDRDDEQYFGPGTRLTVT.

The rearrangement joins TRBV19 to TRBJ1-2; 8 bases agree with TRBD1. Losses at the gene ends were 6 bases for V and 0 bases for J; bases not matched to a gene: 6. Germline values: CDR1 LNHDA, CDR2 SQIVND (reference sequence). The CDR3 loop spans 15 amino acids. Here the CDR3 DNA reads TGTGCCAGTAGGGTACAGGGGGGGCCTAACTATGGCTACACCTTC. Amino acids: CASRVQGGPNYGYTF. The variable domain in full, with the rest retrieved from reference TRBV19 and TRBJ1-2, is DGGITQSPKYLFRKEGQNVTLSCEQNLNHDAMYWYRQDPGQGLRLIYYSQIVNDFQKGDIAEGYSVSREKKESFPLTVTSAQKNPTAFYLCASRVQGGPNYGYTFGSGTRLTVV.

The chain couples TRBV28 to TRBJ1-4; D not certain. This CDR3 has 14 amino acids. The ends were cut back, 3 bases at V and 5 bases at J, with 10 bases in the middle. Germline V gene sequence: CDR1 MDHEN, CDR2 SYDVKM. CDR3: CASSLSRLNEKLFF. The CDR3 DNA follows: TGTGCCAGCAGTTTGTCTCGACTCAATGAAAAACTGTTTTTT.

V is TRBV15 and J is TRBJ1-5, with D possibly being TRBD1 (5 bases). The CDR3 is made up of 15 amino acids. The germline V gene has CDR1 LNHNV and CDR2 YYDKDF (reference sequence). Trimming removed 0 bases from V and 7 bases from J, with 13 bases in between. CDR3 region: CATSRDLRGGQPQHF. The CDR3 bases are TGTGCCACCAGCAGAGATCTAAGGGGCGGGCAGCCCCAGCATTTT.

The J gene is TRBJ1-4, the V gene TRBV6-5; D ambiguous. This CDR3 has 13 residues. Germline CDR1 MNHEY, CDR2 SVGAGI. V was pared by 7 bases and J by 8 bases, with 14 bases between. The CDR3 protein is CASTIKTGEKLFF. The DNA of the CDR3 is TGTGCCAGCACCATAAAAACGGGCGAAAAACTGTTTTTT.

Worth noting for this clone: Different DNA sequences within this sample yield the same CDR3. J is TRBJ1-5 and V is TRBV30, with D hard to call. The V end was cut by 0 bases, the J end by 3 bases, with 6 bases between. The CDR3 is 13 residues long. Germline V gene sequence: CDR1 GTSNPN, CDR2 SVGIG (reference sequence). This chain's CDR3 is CAWSVGSNQPQHF. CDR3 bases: TGTGCCTGGAGTGTGGGTTCCAATCAGCCCCAGCATTTT. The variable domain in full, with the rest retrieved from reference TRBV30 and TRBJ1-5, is SQTIHQWPATLVQPVGSPLSLECTVEGTSNPNLYWYRQAAGRGLQLLFYSVGIGQISSEVPQNLSASRPQDRQFILSSKKLLLSDSGFYLCAWSVGSNQPQHFGDGTRLSIL.

The CDR3 nucleotides read TGTGCCAGCAAGGGACAAGGTCGCCCGGGCGCTGAAGCTTTCTTT. It specifies CASKGQGRPGAEAFF. The chain links TRBV28 to TRBJ1-1, with D maybe TRBD1 (6 bases). The CDR3 has 15 residues. Germline assignment: CDR1 MDHEN and CDR2 SYDVKM. Trimming took off 7 bases at V and 6 bases at J, with 21 bases between the two ends.

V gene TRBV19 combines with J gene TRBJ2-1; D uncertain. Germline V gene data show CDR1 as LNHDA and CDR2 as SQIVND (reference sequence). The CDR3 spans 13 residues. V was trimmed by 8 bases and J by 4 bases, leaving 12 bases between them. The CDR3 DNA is TGTGCCAGTGGGGTTTCTAGGTACAATGAGCAGTTCTTC. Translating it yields CASGVSRYNEQFF. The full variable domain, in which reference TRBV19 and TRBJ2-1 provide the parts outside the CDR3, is DGGITQSPKYLFRKEGQNVTLSCEQNLNHDAMYWYRQDPGQGLRLIYYSQIVNDFQKGDIAEGYSVSREKKESFPLTVTSAQKNPTAFYLCASGVSRYNEQFFGPGTRLTVL.

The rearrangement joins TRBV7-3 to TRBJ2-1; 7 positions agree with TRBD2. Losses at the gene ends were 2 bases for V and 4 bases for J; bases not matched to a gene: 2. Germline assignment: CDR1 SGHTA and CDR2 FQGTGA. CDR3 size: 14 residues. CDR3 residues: CASSLEAGYNEQFF. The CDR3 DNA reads TGTGCCAGCAGCTTAGAAGCGGGGTACAATGAGCAGTTCTTC.

As DNA, the CDR3 is TGTGCCAGCAGCCAGCGTCCGGGGAACTATGGCTACACCTTC. It translates to CASSQRPGNYGYTF. V usage is TRBV14 and J usage is TRBJ1-2; D unclear. Trimming took off 3 bases at V and 2 bases at J, with 10 bases between the two ends. The CDR3 runs 14 residues. Germline V gene lookup returns CDR1 SGHDN and CDR2 FVKESK.

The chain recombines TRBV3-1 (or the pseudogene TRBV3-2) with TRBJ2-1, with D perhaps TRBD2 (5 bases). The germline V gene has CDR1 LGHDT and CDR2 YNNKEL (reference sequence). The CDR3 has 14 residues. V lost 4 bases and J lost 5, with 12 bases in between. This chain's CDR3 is CASSRNRGNNEQFF. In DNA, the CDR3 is TGTGCCAGCAGCCGGAATCGGGGAAACAATGAGCAGTTCTTC.